This T cell receptor (beta chain) was identified in a study of shared clonotypes between healthy human individuals. Only in-frame clones appear in the TCRdb table, and some are missing; sequencing was by immunoSEQ multiplex PCR. The table has 650,000 to 800,000 clones, roughly nine tenths seen once; the top ten hold 24%. In the naive CD8 group, cells lacked CD45RO and were positively selected for CCR7, so terminally differentiated effector memory CD45RA+ cells were left out. The CDR3 length is 12 residues. Germline V gives CDR1 SEHNR, CDR2 FQNEAQ (reference sequence). V lost 5 bases and J 4 bases, leaving 6 bases between the germline ends.

This TCR derives from a man younger than 40 in good health. The material sequenced was naive CD8+ T cells sorted from blood. The chain combines TRBV7-9 with TRBJ2-1; a possible D gene is TRBD1 (5 bases). The CDR3 DNA sequence: TGTGCCAGCAGCGGGGCTTACAATGAGCAGTTCTTC. As protein: CASSGAYNEQFF.